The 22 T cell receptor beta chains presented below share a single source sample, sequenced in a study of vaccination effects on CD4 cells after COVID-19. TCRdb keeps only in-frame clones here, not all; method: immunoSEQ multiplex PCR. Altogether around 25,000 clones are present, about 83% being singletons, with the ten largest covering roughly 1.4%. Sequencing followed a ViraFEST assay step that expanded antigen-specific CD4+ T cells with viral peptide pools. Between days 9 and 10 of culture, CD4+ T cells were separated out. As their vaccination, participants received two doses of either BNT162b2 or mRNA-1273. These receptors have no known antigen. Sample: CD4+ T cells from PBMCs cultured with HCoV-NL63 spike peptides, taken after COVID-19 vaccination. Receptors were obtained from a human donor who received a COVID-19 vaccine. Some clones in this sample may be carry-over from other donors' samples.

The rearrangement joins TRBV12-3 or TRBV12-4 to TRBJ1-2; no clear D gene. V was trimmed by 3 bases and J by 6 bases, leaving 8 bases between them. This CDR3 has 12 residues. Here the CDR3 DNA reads TGTGCCAGCAGTTTTAGTGGTAATGGCTACACCTTC. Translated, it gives CASSFSGNGYTF.

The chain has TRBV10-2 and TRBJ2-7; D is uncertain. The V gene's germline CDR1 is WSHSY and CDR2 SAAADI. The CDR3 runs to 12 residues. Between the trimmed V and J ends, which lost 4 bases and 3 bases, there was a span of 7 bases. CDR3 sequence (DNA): TGCGCCAGCAGTGTGGGCGGCTACGAGCAGTACGTC. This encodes CASSVGGYEQYV.

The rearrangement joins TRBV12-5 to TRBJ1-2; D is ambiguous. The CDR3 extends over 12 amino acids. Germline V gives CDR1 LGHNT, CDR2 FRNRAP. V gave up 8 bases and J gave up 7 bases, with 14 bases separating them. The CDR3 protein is CASSNGMGGYTF. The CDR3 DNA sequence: TGTGCTAGTAGTAATGGTATGGGTGGCTACACCTTC.

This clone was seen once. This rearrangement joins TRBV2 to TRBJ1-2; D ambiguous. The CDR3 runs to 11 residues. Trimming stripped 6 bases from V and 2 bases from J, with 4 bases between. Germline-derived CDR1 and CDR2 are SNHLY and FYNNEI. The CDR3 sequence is CASRVNYGYTF. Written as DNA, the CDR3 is TGTGCCAGCAGGGTAAACTATGGCTACACCTTC.

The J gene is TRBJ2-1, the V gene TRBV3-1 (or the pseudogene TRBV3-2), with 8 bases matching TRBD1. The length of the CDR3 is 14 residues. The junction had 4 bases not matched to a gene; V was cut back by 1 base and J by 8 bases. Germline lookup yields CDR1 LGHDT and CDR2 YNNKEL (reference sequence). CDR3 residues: CASSQGTGFHEQFF. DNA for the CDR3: TGTGCCAGCAGCCAAGGGACAGGGTTTCATGAGCAGTTCTTC.

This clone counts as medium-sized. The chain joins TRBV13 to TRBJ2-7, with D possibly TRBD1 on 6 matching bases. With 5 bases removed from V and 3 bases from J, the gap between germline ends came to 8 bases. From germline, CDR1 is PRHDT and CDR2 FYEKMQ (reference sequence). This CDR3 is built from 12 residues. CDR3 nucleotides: TGTGCCAGCAGCGTGACAGGCTACGAGCAGTACGTC. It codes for CASSVTGYEQYV.

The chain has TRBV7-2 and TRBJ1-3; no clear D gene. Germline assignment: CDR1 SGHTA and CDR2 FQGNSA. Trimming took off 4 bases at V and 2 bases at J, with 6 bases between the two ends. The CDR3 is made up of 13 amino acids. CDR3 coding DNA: TGTGCCAGCAGCTCTCGTACTGGAAACACCATATATTTT. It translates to CASSSRTGNTIYF. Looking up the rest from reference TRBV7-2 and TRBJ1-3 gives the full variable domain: GAGVSQSPSNKVTEKGKDVELRCDPISGHTALYWYRQSLGQGLEFLIYFQGNSAPDKSGLPSDRFSAERTGGSVSTLTIQRTQQEDSAVYLCASSSRTGNTIYFGEGSWLTVV.

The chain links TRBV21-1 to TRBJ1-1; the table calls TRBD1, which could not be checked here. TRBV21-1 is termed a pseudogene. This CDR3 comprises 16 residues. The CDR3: CASSRTGGNMNTEAFF. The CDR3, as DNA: TGTGCCAGCAGCAGGACAGGGGGAAACATGAACACTGAAGCTTTCTTT.

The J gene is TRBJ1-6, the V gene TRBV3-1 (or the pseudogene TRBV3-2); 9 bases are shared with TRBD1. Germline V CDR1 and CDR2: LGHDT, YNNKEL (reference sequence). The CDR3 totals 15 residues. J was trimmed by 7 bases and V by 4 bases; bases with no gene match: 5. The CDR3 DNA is TGTGCCAGCAGCCTCCAGGACAGGGGCAATTCACCCCTCCACTTT. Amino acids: CASSLQDRGNSPLHF.

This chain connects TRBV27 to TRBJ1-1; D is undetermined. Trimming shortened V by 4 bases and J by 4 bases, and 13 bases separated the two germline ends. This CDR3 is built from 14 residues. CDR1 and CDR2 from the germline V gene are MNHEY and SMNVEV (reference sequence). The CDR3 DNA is TGTGCCAGCAGTTCCGGCAGGACTATCACTGAAGCTTTCTTT. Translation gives CASSSGRTITEAFF.

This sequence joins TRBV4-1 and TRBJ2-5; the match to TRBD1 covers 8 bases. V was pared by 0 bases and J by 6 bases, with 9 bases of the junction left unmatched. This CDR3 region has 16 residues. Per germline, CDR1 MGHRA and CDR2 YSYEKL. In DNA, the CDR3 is TGCGCCAGCAGCCAAGAAGCGGCAGGGGGCCAGAAGACCCAGTACTTC. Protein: CASSQEAAGGQKTQYF.

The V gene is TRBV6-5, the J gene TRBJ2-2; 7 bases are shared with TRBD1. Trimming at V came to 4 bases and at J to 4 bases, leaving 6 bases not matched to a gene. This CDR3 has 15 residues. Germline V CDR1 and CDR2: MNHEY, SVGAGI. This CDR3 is CASSLYRGGTGELFF. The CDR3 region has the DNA TGTGCCAGCAGTTTATACAGGGGTGGCACCGGGGAGCTGTTTTTT.

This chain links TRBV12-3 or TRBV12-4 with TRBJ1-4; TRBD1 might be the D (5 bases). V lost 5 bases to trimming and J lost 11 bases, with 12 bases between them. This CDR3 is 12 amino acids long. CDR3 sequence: CASSPQGWKLFF. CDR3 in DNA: TGTGCCAGCAGTCCGCAGGGATGGAAACTGTTTTTT.

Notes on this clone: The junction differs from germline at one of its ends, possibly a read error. The CDR3 region has the DNA TGCAGCGTTATGACTAGCTCCCACAATGAGCAGTTCTTC. This codes for CSVMTSSHNEQFF. This chain connects TRBV29-1 to TRBJ2-1; 7 bases agree with TRBD2. The CDR3 runs to 13 residues. CDR1 is SQVTM and CDR2 is ANQGSEA in the germline V gene.

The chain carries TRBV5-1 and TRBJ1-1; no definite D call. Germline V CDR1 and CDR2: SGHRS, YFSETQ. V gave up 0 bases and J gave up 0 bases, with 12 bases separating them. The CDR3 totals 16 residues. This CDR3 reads CASSLGGQQMNTEAFF. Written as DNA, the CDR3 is TGCGCCAGCAGCTTGGGGGGTCAGCAGATGAACACTGAAGCTTTCTTT.

The CDR3 DNA follows: TGTGCCAGCAGTAGACCTACCGAAGCTTTCTTT. Its protein is CASSRPTEAFF. V usage is TRBV6-5 and J usage is TRBJ1-1; D is uncertain. The germline V and J ends were trimmed by 5 bases and 8 bases, with 9 bases remaining between them. Per germline, CDR1 MNHEY and CDR2 SVGAGI. This CDR3 has 11 amino acids.

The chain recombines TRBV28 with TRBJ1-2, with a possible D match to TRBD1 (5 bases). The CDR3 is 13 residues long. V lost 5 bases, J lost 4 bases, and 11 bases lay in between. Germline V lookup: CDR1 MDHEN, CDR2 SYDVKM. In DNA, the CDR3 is TGTGCCAGCAGTCCGGGACGGTCCTATGGCTACACCTTC. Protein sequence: CASSPGRSYGYTF.

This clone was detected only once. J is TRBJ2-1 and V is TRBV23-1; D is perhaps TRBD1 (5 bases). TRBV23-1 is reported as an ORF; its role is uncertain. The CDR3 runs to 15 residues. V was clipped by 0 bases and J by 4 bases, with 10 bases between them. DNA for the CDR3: TGCGCCAGCAGTCAATCAGGTAAGGGGTACAATGAGCAGTTCTTC. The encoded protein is CASSQSGKGYNEQFF.

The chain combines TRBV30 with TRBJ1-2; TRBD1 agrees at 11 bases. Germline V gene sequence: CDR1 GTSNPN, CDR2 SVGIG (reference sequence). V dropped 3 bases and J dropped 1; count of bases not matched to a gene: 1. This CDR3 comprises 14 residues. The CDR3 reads CAWRGQGDNYGYTF. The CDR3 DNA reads TGTGCCTGGAGGGGACAGGGGGATAACTATGGCTACACCTTC.

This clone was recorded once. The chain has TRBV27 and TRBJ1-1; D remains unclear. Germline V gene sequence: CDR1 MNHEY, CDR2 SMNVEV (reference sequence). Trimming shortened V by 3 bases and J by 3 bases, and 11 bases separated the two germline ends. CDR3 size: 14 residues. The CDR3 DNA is TGTGCCAGCAGTTTCTTGTTGAAGGACACTGAAGCTTTCTTT. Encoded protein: CASSFLLKDTEAFF.

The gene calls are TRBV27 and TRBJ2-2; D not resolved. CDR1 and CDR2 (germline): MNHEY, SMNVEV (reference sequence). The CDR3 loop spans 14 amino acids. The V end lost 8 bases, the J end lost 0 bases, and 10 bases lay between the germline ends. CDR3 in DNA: TGTGCCAGCGGGGTCCCGACGAACACCGGGGAGCTGTTTTTT. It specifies CASGVPTNTGELFF.

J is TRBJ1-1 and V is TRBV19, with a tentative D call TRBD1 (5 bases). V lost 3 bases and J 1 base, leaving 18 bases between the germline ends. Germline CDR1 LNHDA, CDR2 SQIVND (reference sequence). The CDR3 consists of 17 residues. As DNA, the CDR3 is TGTGCCAGTAGTATGCGACCGGGGGGTCGGCGGAACACTGAAGCTTTCTTT. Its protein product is CASSMRPGGRRNTEAFF.